This T cell receptor (beta chain) is from a study of CD8 T cells in ankylosing spondylitis. Study conclusions and caveats: Clones linked with disease were CD8+ and fairly uncommon in the peripheral blood. Apparently characteristic of ankylosing spondylitis blood was a TCR beta motif (about 8 highly homologous variants). Reports say disease-linked clones showed up significantly more in matched ankylosing spondylitis synovial fluid.

A few counts support this clonotype. Its antigen is undetermined. Libraries of TCR beta came from quantitative 5'-RACE with molecular barcodes. MiXCR was run by TCRdb on the 5' RACE reads, yielding one entry per CDR3 protein. This sample has about 150,000 distinct CDR3 sequences, with roughly an eighth found just once. CDR1 GTSNPN and CDR2 SVGIG come from the germline V gene (reference sequence). V gave up 1 base and J gave up 2 bases, with 14 bases separating them. This CDR3 region has 15 residues. The chain carries TRBV30 and TRBJ1-1; no firm D call. This receptor was obtained from a female donor with ankylosing spondylitis or in good health (not recorded which). The material sequenced was blood, either unsorted or a sorted T cell fraction (not recorded which). DNA for the CDR3: TGTGCCTGGAGTGCTCCGGATCTCTCAAACACTGAAGCTTTCTTT. Its protein is CAWSAPDLSNTEAFF.